The clone carrying this TCR beta chain was seen only once. Its antigen is as yet unknown. These data originate in a study of T cell repertoires in cytomegalovirus infection. Study details: As its CMV epitopes, the study selected recently identified HLA-C-restricted and well-studied HLA-B-restricted targets.

General study findings and limits: Across the ex vivo response, the dominant clonotypes were HLA-C-restricted CMV-specific TCR beta clonotypes.

TCRdb reanalysed the reads using MiXCR and keeps one entry per CDR3 protein. The sample has approximately 910,000 distinct CDR3 sequences; around a third are singletons. Trimming left V 0 bases short and J 3 bases short, with 9 bases between. This CDR3 contains 15 residues. Per germline, CDR1 SGHVS and CDR2 FNYEAQ. The sample here was cultured CD8+ T cells from PBMCs, taken from culture after CMV antigen stimulation. The chain has TRBV7-6 and TRBJ2-1, with D hard to call. The clonotype comes from a human donor in good health (CMV status not recorded). Some clones in this sample may be carry-over from other donors' samples. The CDR3, as DNA: TGTGCCAGCAGCTTAGCGCCAGGTTACTACAATGAGCAGTTCTTC. As protein: CASSLAPGYYNEQFF.